A single sample is the source of the 3 T cell receptor beta chains below, sequenced in a study. TCRdb re-called the 5' RACE reads with MiXCR, one entry per CDR3 protein. The sample consists of about 41,000 distinct CDR3 sequences, about 29% of them appearing once. The sample was memory CD4+ T cells sorted from a lymph node. Subset meaning: memory CD4+ T cells, CD4+CD45RO+CD25-. Receptors were obtained from a female donor with breast cancer.

The count of this clonotype is one. The V call is TRBV5-1, the J call TRBJ1-4, with 8 bases aligning to TRBD1. The V gene's germline CDR1 is SGHRS and CDR2 YFSETQ. The junction had 2 bases not matched to a gene; V was cut back by 2 bases and J by 5 bases. This CDR3 is built from 14 residues. The CDR3 DNA follows: TGCGCCAGCAGCTTAAGGACAGGGAATGAAAAACTGTTTTTT. It yields the protein CASSLRTGNEKLFF.

The chain couples TRBV12-3 or TRBV12-4 to TRBJ1-2; 7 nucleotides match TRBD1. V dropped 6 bases and J dropped 5; count of bases not matched to a gene: 3. The CDR3 contains 12 residues. CDR3 sequence: CASRGQTYGYTF. The CDR3 DNA sequence: TGTGCCAGCAGGGGACAGACGTATGGCTACACCTTC.

This clonotype was counted a few times. The V call is TRBV20-1, the J call TRBJ2-5; 10 bases match TRBD2. Germline loops: CDR1 DFQATT, CDR2 SNEGSKA (reference sequence). This CDR3 has 14 residues. Losses at the gene ends were 3 bases for V and 4 bases for J; bases not matched to a gene: 5. DNA for the CDR3: TGCAGTGCTAGCTCTAGCGGGAGTACAGAGACCCAGTACTTC. It codes for CSASSSGSTETQYF.